These 14 T cell receptor beta chains were sequenced from one sample in a study of cytomegalovirus exposure and HLA in healthy donors. The PCR ran on 60 Vbeta and 13 Jbeta primers. Some clones are missing from TCRdb's copy, which holds only in-frame ones; the method was immunoSEQ multiplex PCR. The sample records under 200,000 clones, roughly four fifths being singletons. The material sequenced was PBMCs. The receptors here all came from a man in his sixties in good health and CMV-seronegative.

The chain is built from TRBV10-3 and TRBJ2-3, with 15 bases that match TRBD2. Germline CDR1 reads ENHRY; CDR2 reads SYGVKD. The CDR3 extends over 16 amino acids. J was trimmed by 5 bases and V by 2 bases; bases with no gene match: 2. The CDR3 protein is CAISEPGLAGGDTQYF. The CDR3 region has the DNA TGTGCCATCAGTGAGCCGGGACTAGCGGGGGGAGATACGCAGTATTTT.

V and J are TRBV5-5 and TRBJ2-7, with D possibly TRBD2 on 6 matching bases. V lost 0 bases and J lost 0, with 13 bases in between. The CDR3 extends over 16 amino acids. Germline-derived CDR1 and CDR2 are SGHKS and YYEKEE (reference sequence). CDR3 residues: CASSLAGGGTSYEQYF. The CDR3 DNA reads TGTGCCAGCAGCTTGGCCGGAGGAGGGACCTCCTACGAGCAGTACTTC. Full variable domain (remainder filled in from reference TRBV5-5 and TRBJ2-7): DAGVTQSPTHLIKTRGQQVTLRCSPISGHKSVSWYQQVLGQGPQFIFQYYEKEERGRGNFPDRFSARQFPNYSSELNVNALLLGDSALYLCASSLAGGGTSYEQYFGPGTRLTVT.

The chain recombines TRBV30 with TRBJ2-7, with TRBD1 matching over 8 bases. In germline, CDR1 is GTSNPN, CDR2 SVGIG (reference sequence). The CDR3 spans 14 residues. V was clipped by 3 bases and J by 6 bases; unmatched bases: 10. The CDR3, as DNA: TGTGCCTGGAGAGAGCAGGGACAGGTCACCGAGCAGTACTTC. It is translated as CAWREQGQVTEQYF.

The rearrangement links TRBV10-3 to TRBJ2-5; 10 bases match TRBD1. Trimming cost V 5 bases and J 5 bases; bases outside gene matches: 8. The CDR3 length is 15 residues. Germline V CDR1 and CDR2: ENHRY, SYGVKD. Here the CDR3 reads CAISPGTGVGETQYF. The CDR3 DNA reads as TGTGCCATCAGTCCCGGGACAGGGGTCGGGGAGACCCAGTACTTC.

This clone was recorded a few times. CDR3 coding DNA: TGTGCCAGTAAAGAGATCCGCTCTGGGGCCAACGTCCTGACTTTC. Translation gives CASKEIRSGANVLTF. This chain connects TRBV19 to TRBJ2-6; no reliable D call. V was pared by 7 bases and J by 0 bases, with 10 bases between. This CDR3 spans 15 amino acids. Germline values: CDR1 LNHDA, CDR2 SQIVND (reference sequence).

The gene calls are TRBV29-1 and TRBJ2-7; TRBD2 agrees at 7 bases. V shed 7 bases, J shed 3 bases, and the junction held 6 bases outside the gene matches. The CDR3 sequence is 12 residues long. Germline V gene lookup returns CDR1 SQVTM and CDR2 ANQGSEA. The DNA for the CDR3 is TGCAGCGCTGGGGGGGACCTCTACGAGCAGTACTTC. It translates to CSAGGDLYEQYF.

This clone was observed once. V is TRBV9 and J is TRBJ2-1; possibly TRBD2 for D (5 bases). The germline V and J ends were trimmed by 4 bases and 0 bases, with 11 bases remaining between them. The CDR3 is made up of 15 amino acids. The germline gives CDR1 SGDLS, CDR2 YYNGEE. The CDR3 loop is CASSRTGNSYNEQFF. DNA of the CDR3: TGTGCCAGCAGCCGGACTGGGAACTCCTACAATGAGCAGTTCTTC.

V gene TRBV7-2 combines with J gene TRBJ2-3; D is undetermined. V lost 0 bases and J 8 bases, leaving 15 bases between the germline ends. The CDR3 extends over 15 amino acids. CDR1 and CDR2 (germline): SGHTA, FQGNSA. The CDR3 DNA is TGTGCCAGCAGCTTAGCGAAGACTCCCGTCGGTACGCAGTATTTT. This translates into CASSLAKTPVGTQYF.

J is TRBJ2-1 and V is TRBV5-1, with D possibly being TRBD2 (5 bases). V was shortened by 4 bases and J by 7 bases, with 15 bases between the two germline ends. The CDR3 covers 14 residues. From germline, CDR1 is SGHRS and CDR2 YFSETQ. The CDR3: CASSGLASKNEQFF. DNA of the CDR3: TGCGCCAGCAGCGGTCTAGCCTCCAAAAATGAGCAGTTCTTC.

The chain links TRBV7-9 to TRBJ2-1, with 14 bases identical to TRBD2. With 5 bases clipped from V and 7 bases from J, the junction kept 4 bases outside the gene matches. This CDR3 spans 15 amino acids. Germline CDR1 reads SEHNR; CDR2 reads FQNEAQ (reference sequence). The DNA of the CDR3 is TGTGCCAGCAGCGAGGGGACTAGCGGGAGTAATGAGCAGTTCTTC. Its protein product is CASSEGTSGSNEQFF.

The chain couples TRBV4-1 to TRBJ1-4, with D possibly TRBD1 on 6 matching bases. CDR3 length: 16 amino acids. V dropped 4 bases and J dropped 3 bases, with 15 bases sitting between them. From germline, CDR1 is MGHRA and CDR2 YSYEKL. CDR3 in amino acids: CASSRTQGLANEKLFF. In DNA form, the CDR3 reads TGCGCCAGCAGCCGTACCCAGGGGCTGGCTAATGAAAAACTGTTTTTT.

This clone occurred once. The CDR3 nucleotides read TGTGCCAGCAGCTTCCAGGGGGGAGAGACCCAGTACTTC. Protein product: CASSFQGGETQYF. The V and J genes are TRBV11-2 and TRBJ2-5, with a weak D call TRBD1 (7 bases). The CDR3 is 13 amino acids. The ends were cut back, 3 bases at V and 4 bases at J, with 9 bases in the middle. Looked up from germline, CDR1 is SGHAT and CDR2 is FQNNGV.

Details on this clone: The sample holds other DNA sequences that translate to the same CDR3. The chain couples TRBV5-1 to TRBJ2-3, with 8 nucleotides matching TRBD1. The CDR3 spans 14 residues. Trimming removed 3 bases from V and 1 base from J; junction bases left unmatched: 1. Germline CDR1 is SGHRS and CDR2 is YFSETQ. CDR3 bases: TGCGCCAGCAGCTGGGGACAGGGCACAGATACGCAGTATTTT. Its translation: CASSWGQGTDTQYF.

This sequence joins TRBV9 and TRBJ1-6, with 7 bases that match TRBD1. The CDR3 is made up of 18 amino acids. CDR1 and CDR2 from the germline V gene are SGDLS and YYNGEE. V lost 4 bases and J lost 0; bases outside the gene matches: 10. CDR3 residues: CASSTETGSSSYNSPLHF. The CDR3 DNA reads TGTGCCAGCAGCACAGAGACAGGGTCAAGCTCCTATAATTCACCCCTCCACTTT.